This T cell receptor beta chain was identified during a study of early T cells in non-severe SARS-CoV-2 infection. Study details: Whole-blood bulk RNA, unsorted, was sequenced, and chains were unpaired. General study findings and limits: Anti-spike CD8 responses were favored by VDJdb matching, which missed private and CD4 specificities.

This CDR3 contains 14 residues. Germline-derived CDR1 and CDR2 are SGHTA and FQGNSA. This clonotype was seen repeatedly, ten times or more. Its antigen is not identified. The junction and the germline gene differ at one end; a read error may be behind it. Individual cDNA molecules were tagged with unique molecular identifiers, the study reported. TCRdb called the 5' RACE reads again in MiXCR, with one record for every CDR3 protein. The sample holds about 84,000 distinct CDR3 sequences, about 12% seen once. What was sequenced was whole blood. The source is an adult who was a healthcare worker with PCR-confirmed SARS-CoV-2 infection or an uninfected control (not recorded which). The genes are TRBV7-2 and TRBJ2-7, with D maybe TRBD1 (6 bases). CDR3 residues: CASSLSGVSYGQYF. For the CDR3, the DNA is TGTGCCAGCAGCCTGTCAGGGGTTTCCTACGGGCAGTACTTC.